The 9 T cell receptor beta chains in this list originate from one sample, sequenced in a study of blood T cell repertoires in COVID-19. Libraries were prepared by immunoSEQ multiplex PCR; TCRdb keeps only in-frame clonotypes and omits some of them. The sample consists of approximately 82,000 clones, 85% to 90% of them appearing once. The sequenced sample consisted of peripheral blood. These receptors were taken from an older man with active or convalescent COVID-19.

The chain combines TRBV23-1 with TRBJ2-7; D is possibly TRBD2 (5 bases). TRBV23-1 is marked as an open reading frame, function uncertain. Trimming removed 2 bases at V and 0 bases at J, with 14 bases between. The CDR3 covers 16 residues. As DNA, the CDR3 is TGCGCCAGCAGTCAACCTCGGGATCTTCCCTCCTACGAGCAGTACTTC. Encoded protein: CASSQPRDLPSYEQYF.

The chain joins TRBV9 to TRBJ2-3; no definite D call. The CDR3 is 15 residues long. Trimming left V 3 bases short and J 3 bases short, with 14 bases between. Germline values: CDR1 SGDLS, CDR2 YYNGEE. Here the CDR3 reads CASSERPNGTDTQYF. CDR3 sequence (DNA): TGTGCCAGCAGCGAACGCCCCAACGGGACAGATACGCAGTATTTT.

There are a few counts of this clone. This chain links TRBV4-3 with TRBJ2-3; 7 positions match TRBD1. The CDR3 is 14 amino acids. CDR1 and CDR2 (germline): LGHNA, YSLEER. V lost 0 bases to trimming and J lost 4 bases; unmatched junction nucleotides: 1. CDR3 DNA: TGCGCCAGCAGCCAAGACCAGGGGGCAGATACGCAGTATTTT. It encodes CASSQDQGADTQYF.

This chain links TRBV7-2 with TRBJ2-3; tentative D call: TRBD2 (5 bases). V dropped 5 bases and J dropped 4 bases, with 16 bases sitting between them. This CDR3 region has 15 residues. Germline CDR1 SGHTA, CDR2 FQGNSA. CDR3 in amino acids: CASSLTGVGADTQYF. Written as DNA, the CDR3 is TGTGCCAGCAGCCTGACCGGGGTGGGCGCAGATACGCAGTATTTT.

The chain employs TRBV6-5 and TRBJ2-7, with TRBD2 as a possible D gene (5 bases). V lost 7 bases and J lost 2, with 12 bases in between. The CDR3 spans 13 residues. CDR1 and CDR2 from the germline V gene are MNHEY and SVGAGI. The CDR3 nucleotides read TGTGCCAGCACCTTTGGACTGGCCTACGAGCAGTACTTC. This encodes CASTFGLAYEQYF.

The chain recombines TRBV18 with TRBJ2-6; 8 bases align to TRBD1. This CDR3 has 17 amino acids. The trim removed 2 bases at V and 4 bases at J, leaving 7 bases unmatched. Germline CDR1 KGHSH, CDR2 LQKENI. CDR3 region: CASSPGQGVMGANVLTF. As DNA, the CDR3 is TGTGCCAGCTCACCAGGACAGGGCGTTATGGGGGCCAACGTCCTGACTTTC.

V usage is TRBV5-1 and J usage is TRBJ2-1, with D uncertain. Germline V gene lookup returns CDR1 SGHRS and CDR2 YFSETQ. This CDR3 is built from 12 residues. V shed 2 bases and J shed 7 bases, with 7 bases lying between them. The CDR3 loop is CASSLSGNEQFF. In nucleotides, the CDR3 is TGCGCCAGCAGCTTATCCGGGAATGAGCAGTTCTTC.

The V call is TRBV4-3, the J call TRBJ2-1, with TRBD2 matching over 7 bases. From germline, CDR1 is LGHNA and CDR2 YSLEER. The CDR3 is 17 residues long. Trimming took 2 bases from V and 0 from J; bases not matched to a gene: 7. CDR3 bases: TGCGCCAGCAGCCAACAAGTAGCGGGCAACTCCTACAATGAGCAGTTCTTC. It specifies CASSQQVAGNSYNEQFF.

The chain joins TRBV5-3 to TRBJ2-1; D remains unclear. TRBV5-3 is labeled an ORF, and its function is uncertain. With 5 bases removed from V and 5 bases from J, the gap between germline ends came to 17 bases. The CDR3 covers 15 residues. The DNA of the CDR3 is TGTGCCAGAAGAATTTCGGGTTCTTTTAACAATGAGCAGTTCTTC. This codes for CARRISGSFNNEQFF.